This T cell receptor beta chain was recovered during a study of response to subunit inactivated influenza vaccine. This clonotype has a handful of counts. The germline V gene encodes CDR1 MNHEY and CDR2 SVGEGT. The CDR3 runs to 11 residues. TCRdb reprocessed the RT-PCR reads with MiXCR, giving one entry per CDR3 protein. The sample shows roughly 160,000 distinct CDR3 sequences, about 10% of them seen only once. The source material was CD8+ T cells sorted from PBMCs, sampled 23 to 25 months after vaccination. This sequence joins TRBV6-2 or TRBV6-3 and TRBJ2-7; TRBD2 agrees at 7 bases. The sequence was collected from a man between 50 and 75 years old who received an inactivated influenza vaccine. This CDR3 is CVVGGAYEQYF. The CDR3 DNA reads as TGTGTTGTTGGGGGGGCCTACGAGCAGTACTTC.